These 27 T cell receptor beta chains share one sample of origin, sequenced in a study of T-cell memory formation after mild COVID-19. A single record per CDR3 protein comes from TCRdb applying MiXCR to the 5' RACE reads. This table holds 540,000 or so distinct CDR3 sequences, around 21% found once. Sequencing used PBMCs or a T cell subset sorted from them (not recorded which). These receptors were taken from an adult woman who had mild COVID-19 (a few samples of this study predate the infection). Cell type and time point are not known.

This clonotype came up a few times. This sequence joins TRBV7-2 and TRBJ2-3, with D possibly matching TRBD2 (5 bases). The CDR3 runs to 14 residues. Per germline, CDR1 SGHTA and CDR2 FQGNSA. V was trimmed by 3 bases and J by 2 bases, leaving 9 bases between them. The CDR3 here is CASSLQRSTDTQYF. The CDR3 DNA reads as TGTGCCAGCAGCTTGCAGCGGTCCACAGATACGCAGTATTTT.

This sequence joins TRBV5-1 and TRBJ1-4; the D is unclear. The CDR3 length is 14 residues. The germline V and J ends were trimmed by 6 bases and 2 bases, with 11 bases remaining between them. Per germline, CDR1 SGHRS and CDR2 YFSETQ. CDR3: CASTEGSTNEKLFF. For the CDR3, the DNA is TGCGCCAGCACCGAAGGGAGCACTAATGAAAAACTGTTTTTT.

This chain joins TRBV29-1 and TRBJ1-4; no definite D call. CDR3 length: 12 amino acids. Germline CDR1 SQVTM, CDR2 ANQGSEA. V lost 6 bases to trimming and J lost 5 bases, with 10 bases between them. CDR3 nucleotide sequence: TGCAGCGTGTCCCGGCCAAATGAAAAACTGTTTTTT. The encoded protein is CSVSRPNEKLFF.

This clonotype was detected only a few times. This chain links TRBV20-1 with TRBJ2-3; D tentatively reads TRBD1 or TRBD2 (5 bases each). V was trimmed by 0 bases and J by 2 bases, leaving 12 bases between them. Germline V gives CDR1 DFQATT, CDR2 SNEGSKA (reference sequence). The CDR3 runs 15 residues. This CDR3 is CSARDPGRYTDTQYF. The CDR3 DNA sequence: TGCAGTGCTAGAGATCCGGGACGTTACACAGATACGCAGTATTTT.

This clonotype turned up a few times. CDR3 sequence reads: CASSAQGGAEAFF. Written as DNA, the CDR3 is TGTGCCAGTAGCGCTCAGGGGGGGGCAGAAGCTTTCTTT. The rearrangement joins TRBV19 to TRBJ1-1; TRBD1 matches at 7 bases. Germline values: CDR1 LNHDA, CDR2 SQIVND (reference sequence). V shed 6 bases and J 8 bases; nucleotides not matched to a gene: 9. The CDR3 spans 13 residues.

The chain uses TRBV27 and TRBJ1-5, with D unclear. The CDR3 totals 16 residues. V gave up 2 bases and J gave up 4 bases, with 15 bases separating them. Looked up from germline, CDR1 is MNHEY and CDR2 is SMNVEV (reference sequence). CDR3 protein: CASSLAGSRWNQPQHF. As DNA, the CDR3 is TGTGCCAGCAGTTTAGCCGGGTCCCGGTGGAATCAGCCCCAGCATTTT.

This clonotype was detected a few times. The rearrangement uses TRBV29-1 and TRBJ2-1, with D perhaps TRBD2 (7 bases). The CDR3 totals 13 residues. Germline CDR1 reads SQVTM; CDR2 reads ANQGSEA. V shed 7 bases and J shed 4 bases, with 14 bases lying between them. CDR3 amino acids: CSARAGAYNEQFF. CDR3 DNA sequence: TGCAGCGCAAGGGCGGGGGCGTACAATGAGCAGTTCTTC.

This clonotype was counted only a few times. This chain connects TRBV12-3 or TRBV12-4 to TRBJ1-1; the D gene is possibly TRBD1 (6 bases). The CDR3 runs 13 residues. Trimming took off 3 bases at V and 5 bases at J, with 10 bases between the two ends. This CDR3 is CASSFEGGTEAFF. CDR3 nucleotide sequence: TGTGCCAGCAGTTTCGAGGGGGGGACTGAAGCTTTCTTT.

The J gene is TRBJ2-1, the V gene TRBV24-1; 10 bases line up with TRBD1. CDR1 and CDR2 from the germline V gene are KGHDR and SFDVKD. This CDR3 contains 15 residues. The J segment lost 5 bases and the V segment lost 2 bases, leaving 2 bases of the junction unmatched. The CDR3 DNA reads as TGTGCCACCAGTGATTCCGGGACAGGGGACAATGAGCAGTTCTTC. This encodes CATSDSGTGDNEQFF.

The V and J genes are TRBV29-1 and TRBJ2-1, with 10 bases matching TRBD2. CDR1 SQVTM and CDR2 ANQGSEA come from the germline V gene. The CDR3 covers 15 residues. Trimming at V came to 7 bases and at J to 8 bases, leaving 14 bases not matched to a gene. The CDR3 spells CSAGLPAGGPHEQFF. The CDR3 coding sequence is TGCAGCGCTGGATTACCAGCGGGGGGGCCCCATGAGCAGTTCTTC.

Comments on this clonotype: An end of the junction differs from the germline gene, which may be a read error. The gene calls are TRBV5-1 and TRBJ1-2, with D hard to call. The CDR3 loop spans 13 amino acids. The V gene's germline CDR1 is SGHRS and CDR2 YFSETQ. CDR3 sequence: CASSLGEPGGYTF. CDR3 DNA: TGCGCCAGCAGCTTGGGTGAGCCCGGTGGCTACACATTC.

This clonotype was counted between two and nine times. The chain employs TRBV20-1 and TRBJ1-5, with 8 bases matching TRBD1. The CDR3 spans 14 residues. Germline-derived CDR1 and CDR2 are DFQATT and SNEGSKA (reference sequence). Unmatched junction bases numbered 6, after V lost 4 bases and J lost 4 bases. The CDR3 loop reads CSATRTGWNQPQHF. CDR3 coding DNA: TGCAGTGCTACAAGGACAGGGTGGAATCAGCCCCAGCATTTT.

The V and J genes are TRBV7-6 and TRBJ2-7, with 12 bases fitting TRBD1. This CDR3 is 14 amino acids long. V lost 5 bases, J lost 6 bases, and 5 bases stayed unmatched. The germline V gene has CDR1 SGHVS and CDR2 FNYEAQ. The CDR3 region has the DNA TGTGCCAGCAGCGAGGGACAGGGGGCAGCCGAGCAGTACTTC. Protein: CASSEGQGAAEQYF.

The chain employs TRBV6-2 or TRBV6-3 and TRBJ2-2, with 8 bases matching TRBD1. The junction had 6 bases not matched to a gene; V was cut back by 6 bases and J by 3 bases. Germline assignment: CDR1 MNHEY and CDR2 SVGEGT. The length of the CDR3 is 15 residues. The CDR3 DNA follows: TGTGCCAGCAGAACGACAGGGGTCCACACCGGGGAGCTGTTTTTT. Translating it yields CASRTTGVHTGELFF.

This chain connects TRBV4-2 to TRBJ2-3; D might be TRBD1 or TRBD2, each matching 5 bases. CDR1 is LGHNA and CDR2 is YNFKEQ in the germline V gene. There are 16 residues in the CDR3. The ends were cut back, 0 bases at V and 5 bases at J, with 15 bases in the middle. In DNA, the CDR3 is TGTGCCAGCAGCCAAGATCGTTGGGGGACGAAAGATACGCAGTATTTT. Amino acid sequence: CASSQDRWGTKDTQYF.

The chain uses TRBV24-1 and TRBJ2-5; D not resolved. The CDR3 is made up of 17 amino acids. V lost 4 bases, J lost 7 bases, and 24 bases lay in between. The germline V gene encodes CDR1 KGHDR and CDR2 SFDVKD. The CDR3 spells CATSDPVLVQERSTQYF. The CDR3 DNA sequence: TGTGCCACCAGTGACCCCGTCCTGGTGCAGGAAAGGTCGACCCAGTACTTC.

This chain joins TRBV7-3 and TRBJ2-5, with D perhaps TRBD2 (6 bases). Trimming removed 4 bases at V and 5 bases at J, with 11 bases between. CDR3 length equals 13 residues. Germline V gives CDR1 SGHTA, CDR2 FQGTGA. CDR3 sequence reads: CASSSGGGETQYF. The CDR3 DNA follows: TGTGCCAGCAGCTCCGGGGGTGGTGAGACCCAGTACTTC.

V is TRBV7-2 and J is TRBJ2-2, with D maybe TRBD2 (5 bases). Germline CDR1 SGHTA, CDR2 FQGNSA. The V end lost 2 bases, the J end lost 3 bases, and 10 bases lay between the germline ends. The CDR3 is 15 residues long. The CDR3 loop reads CASSLIRGHTGELFF. CDR3 nucleotides: TGTGCCAGCAGCTTAATCAGAGGGCACACCGGGGAGCTGTTTTTT. The full variable domain, with the rest looked up from reference TRBV7-2 and TRBJ2-2, is GAGVSQSPSNKVTEKGKDVELRCDPISGHTALYWYRQSLGQGLEFLIYFQGNSAPDKSGLPSDRFSAERTGGSVSTLTIQRTQQEDSAVYLCASSLIRGHTGELFFGEGSRLTVL.

The chain links TRBV19 to TRBJ2-2; weak D call: TRBD1 (6 bases). The CDR3 has 16 amino acids. The ends were cut back, 4 bases at V and 6 bases at J, with 18 bases in the middle. CDR1 LNHDA and CDR2 SQIVND come from the germline V gene (reference sequence). DNA for the CDR3: TGTGCCAGTAGTACCCCGGGGACACCCGGGGCCGGGGAGCTGTTTTTT. This translates into CASSTPGTPGAGELFF.

The chain joins TRBV4-1 to TRBJ2-6; D not resolved. This CDR3 contains 14 residues. The V end lost 6 bases, the J end lost 0 bases, and 6 bases lay between the germline ends. Germline V gene lookup returns CDR1 MGHRA and CDR2 YSYEKL. This chain's CDR3 is CASRAFSGANVLTF. The CDR3, as DNA: TGCGCCAGCAGGGCCTTCTCTGGGGCCAACGTCCTGACTTTC.

The J gene is TRBJ2-5, the V gene TRBV9, with TRBD1 as a possible D gene (5 bases). The V end lost 0 bases, the J end lost 4 bases, and 10 bases lay between the germline ends. The germline CDR1 and CDR2 sequences are SGDLS and YYNGEE. The CDR3 extends over 14 amino acids. The CDR3 loop is CASSVAPRAETQYF. The CDR3 DNA reads TGTGCCAGCAGCGTAGCTCCCAGGGCAGAGACCCAGTACTTC. Supplemented by reference TRBV9 and TRBJ2-5, the full variable domain reads DSGVTQTPKHLITATGQRVTLRCSPRSGDLSVYWYQQSLDQGLQFLIQYYNGEERAKGNILERFSAQQFPDLHSELNLSSLELGDSALYFCASSVAPRAETQYFGPGTRLLVL.

V and J are TRBV6-6 and TRBJ1-1, with 9 nucleotides matching TRBD1. Trimming cost V 6 bases and J 6 bases; bases outside gene matches: 8. Germline V CDR1 and CDR2: MNHNY, SVGAGI (reference sequence). The CDR3 sequence is 14 residues long. As DNA, the CDR3 is TGTGCCAGCAGATCGACGGGACAGGGACCTGAAGCTTTCTTT. It yields the protein CASRSTGQGPEAFF.

The V gene is TRBV18, the J gene TRBJ2-7; TRBD1 matches at 9 bases. CDR1 is KGHSH, CDR2 LQKENI, per germline. J gave up 2 bases and V 7 bases, and 6 bases lay outside the gene matches. The CDR3 covers 14 residues. The CDR3 region has the DNA TGTGCCAGCTGCCCGGGACAGGGCCCCTACGAGCAGTACTTC. It yields the protein CASCPGQGPYEQYF.

This clonotype has just a few counts. The gene calls are TRBV24-1 and TRBJ2-1; 9 positions agree with TRBD1. Germline CDR1 KGHDR, CDR2 SFDVKD. The junction had 4 bases not matched to a gene; V was cut back by 3 bases and J by 5 bases. There are 15 residues in the CDR3. The CDR3 DNA is TGTGCCACCAGTGATCCCGGGACAGGGAACAATGAGCAGTTCTTC. Its protein product is CATSDPGTGNNEQFF.

This clonotype was seen only a few times. CDR3 bases: TGTGCCATCAGTGAGTCGACTCCAGATACGCAGTATTTT. Translating gives CAISESTPDTQYF. The chain links TRBV10-3 to TRBJ2-3, with D hard to call. V was clipped by 0 bases and J by 4 bases, with 5 bases between them. The CDR3 has 13 amino acids. Per germline, CDR1 ENHRY and CDR2 SYGVKD.

This chain links TRBV5-1 with TRBJ1-1; D is undetermined. This CDR3 contains 16 residues. Trimming took off 0 bases at V and 4 bases at J, with 16 bases between the two ends. CDR1 and CDR2 from the germline V gene are SGHRS and YFSETQ. Written as DNA, the CDR3 is TGCGCCAGCAGCTTGGTGGGGATCCCCCCGAGCACTGAAGCTTTCTTT. It yields the protein CASSLVGIPPSTEAFF.

This clonotype has more than one count but fewer than ten. This sequence joins TRBV20-1 and TRBJ2-5; D perhaps matches TRBD1 (6 bases). The CDR3 has 15 residues. CDR1 is DFQATT, CDR2 SNEGSKA, per germline (reference sequence). V gave up 1 base and J gave up 5 bases, with 17 bases separating them. The CDR3 DNA follows: TGCAGTGCTAGAGCCCCGGACAGAGGGTGGGAGACCCAGTACTTC. Protein: CSARAPDRGWETQYF.